These 14 T cell receptor beta chains were sequenced from one sample in a study of human T cells and chemical hapten exposure. The sample's time point: healthy volunteer bleed at 6 weeks. Unfractionated whole blood was the source of the extracted total RNA. TCRdb independently ran MiXCR on the RACE reads; one entry per CDR3 protein. The sample gives 65,000 to 80,000 distinct CDR3 sequences, over 8.5% of which show up once; over 1.5% is in the top ten. The sample taken for sequencing was whole blood. Every receptor here comes from a male donor in good health. Some clones in this sample may be carry-over from other donors' samples.

This clonotype was seen ten or more times. V and J are TRBV14 and TRBJ1-2; TRBD1 might be the D (5 bases). This CDR3 is built from 17 residues. Between the trimmed V and J ends, which lost 5 bases and 4 bases, there was a span of 23 bases. Germline loops: CDR1 SGHDN, CDR2 FVKESK. CDR3 amino acids: CASSSGTSTFFAYGYTF. In DNA form, the CDR3 reads TGTGCCAGCAGCTCCGGGACCTCGACTTTTTTTGCCTATGGCTACACCTTC.

This clonotype was found a few times. This chain links TRBV7-2 with TRBJ2-7; 10 positions agree with TRBD2. CDR1 and CDR2 (germline): SGHTA, FQGNSA. This CDR3 is 15 amino acids long. The trim removed 1 base at V and 2 bases at J, leaving 2 bases unmatched. In DNA form, the CDR3 reads TGTGCCAGCAGCTTAGTCACTAGCGGGACCTACGAGCAGTACTTC. This sequence encodes CASSLVTSGTYEQYF.

CDR3 bases: TGTGCCAGCAGTTTCAGGGGGTTCAATCAGCCCCAGCATTTT. This translates into CASSFRGFNQPQHF. This sequence joins TRBV28 and TRBJ1-5; TRBD1 agrees at 7 bases. Germline CDR1 is MDHEN and CDR2 is SYDVKM. The CDR3 runs to 14 residues. Germline trimming cut 3 bases from V and 3 bases from J; bases unmatched to any gene: 2.

This clonotype showed up just a few times. The chain couples TRBV7-9 to TRBJ1-5; tentatively, D is TRBD1 (6 bases). Trimming shortened V by 5 bases and J by 0 bases, and 14 bases separated the two germline ends. Germline CDR1 reads SEHNR; CDR2 reads FQNEAQ (reference sequence). This CDR3 spans 16 amino acids. The CDR3 sequence is CASSPGQGSSNQPQHF. The DNA of the CDR3 is TGTGCCAGCAGCCCGGGTCAGGGGAGTAGCAATCAGCCCCAGCATTTT.

This clonotype has just a few counts. This chain uses TRBV20-1 with TRBJ2-1; tentative D call: TRBD2 (6 bases). This CDR3 comprises 14 residues. Looked up from germline, CDR1 is DFQATT and CDR2 is SNEGSKA (reference sequence). With 6 bases removed from V and 3 bases from J, the gap between germline ends came to 15 bases. CDR3 sequence: CSAPGTLDYNEQFF. The CDR3 bases are TGCAGTGCACCCGGGACTCTGGACTACAATGAGCAGTTCTTC.

This clonotype showed up many times. The J gene is TRBJ1-4, the V gene TRBV5-5, with D unclear. V was shortened by 3 bases and J by 8 bases, with 11 bases between the two germline ends. The CDR3 totals 13 residues. Germline V gene data show CDR1 as SGHKS and CDR2 as YYEKEE (reference sequence). In nucleotides, the CDR3 is TGTGCCAGCAGCTCCTCAGCCGAGGAAAAACTGTTTTTT. It is translated as CASSSSAEEKLFF.

This clonotype was picked up many times. The chain employs TRBV27 and TRBJ2-7, with D possibly matching TRBD1 (5 bases). The CDR3 extends over 14 amino acids. The V gene's germline CDR1 is MNHEY and CDR2 SMNVEV (reference sequence). Trimming cost V 10 bases and J 2 bases, with 18 bases left between them. CDR3: CANRPGADPYEQYF. The CDR3 DNA reads TGTGCCAACAGGCCGGGTGCAGACCCCTACGAGCAGTACTTC.

The chain carries TRBV18 and TRBJ2-7, with 7 bases that match TRBD1. After removal of 4 bases from V and 2 bases from J, the junction contained 11 bases not matched to a gene. The CDR3 is 16 amino acids. Germline CDR1 and CDR2: KGHSH and LQKENI. CDR3 sequence (DNA): TGTGCCAGCTCACTAGAGGGGGCAGGGACAGCCTACGAGCAGTACTTC. Amino acids: CASSLEGAGTAYEQYF.

This clonotype came up once. The rearrangement joins TRBV5-1 to TRBJ1-1, with D uncertain. Germline-derived CDR1 and CDR2 are SGHRS and YFSETQ. With 1 base removed from V and 0 bases from J, the gap between germline ends came to 7 bases. There are 14 residues in the CDR3. The CDR3 loop is CASSLRALNTEAFF. The CDR3 bases are TGCGCCAGCAGCTTGAGGGCCCTGAACACTGAAGCTTTCTTT.

The J gene is TRBJ1-6, the V gene TRBV2, with D hard to call. CDR3 length: 16 amino acids. Trimming left V 5 bases short and J 5 bases short, with 16 bases between. The germline CDR1 and CDR2 sequences are SNHLY and FYNNEI. CDR3 sequence: CASSKRISGDNSPLHF. The CDR3 bases are TGTGCCAGCAGTAAACGGATCTCGGGCGATAATTCACCCCTCCACTTT.

This chain uses TRBV6-1 with TRBJ1-2; perhaps TRBD1 as D (5 bases). Trimming shortened V by 1 base and J by 2 bases, and 11 bases separated the two germline ends. The CDR3 has 15 residues. The germline gives CDR1 MNHNS, CDR2 SASEGT. The CDR3 nucleotides are TGTGCCAGCAGTGAAGGGGCGGGGGAGAACTATGGCTACACCTTC. Encoded protein: CASSEGAGENYGYTF.

J is TRBJ2-7 and V is TRBV5-1; D is ambiguous. Trimming took 1 base from V and 4 from J, leaving 18 bases between them. Germline CDR1 SGHRS, CDR2 YFSETQ. The CDR3 has 16 amino acids. The CDR3 nucleotides are TGCGCCAGCAGCTTGTCCCTCGGGCAGATGGGGTACGAGCAGTACTTC. This codes for CASSLSLGQMGYEQYF.

Ten or more counts support this clonotype. The genes are TRBV12-3 or TRBV12-4 and TRBJ1-1; weak D call: TRBD1 (5 bases). The CDR3 is 13 residues long. The V end lost 4 bases, the J end lost 1 base, and 7 bases lay between the germline ends. CDR3 coding DNA: TGTGCCAGCAGTTGGGGGGAGAACACTGAAGCTTTCTTT. It translates to CASSWGENTEAFF.

The gene calls are TRBV6-5 and TRBJ1-1, with TRBD1 matching 7 bases. The germline V gene has CDR1 MNHEY and CDR2 SVGAGI. J was trimmed by 5 bases and V by 2 bases; bases with no gene match: 5. The CDR3 totals 14 residues. As DNA, the CDR3 is TGTGCCAGCAGTTACATAAGGGGGCGAACTGAAGCTTTCTTT. The encoded protein is CASSYIRGRTEAFF.